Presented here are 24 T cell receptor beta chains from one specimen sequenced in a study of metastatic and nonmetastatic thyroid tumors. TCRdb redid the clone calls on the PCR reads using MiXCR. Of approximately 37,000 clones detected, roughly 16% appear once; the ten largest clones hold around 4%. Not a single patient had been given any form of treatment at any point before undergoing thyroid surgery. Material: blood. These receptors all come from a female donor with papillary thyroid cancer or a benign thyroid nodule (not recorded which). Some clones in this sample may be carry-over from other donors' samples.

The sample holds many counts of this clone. The CDR3 bases are TGTGCCACCGTCGAGCAGTACTTC. Translated, it gives CATVEQYF. The J gene is TRBJ2-7, the V gene TRBV15; D gene unclear. CDR3 length: 8 residues. V lost 8 bases to trimming and J lost 6 bases, with 2 bases between them. Germline CDR1 and CDR2: LNHNV and YYDKDF (reference sequence).

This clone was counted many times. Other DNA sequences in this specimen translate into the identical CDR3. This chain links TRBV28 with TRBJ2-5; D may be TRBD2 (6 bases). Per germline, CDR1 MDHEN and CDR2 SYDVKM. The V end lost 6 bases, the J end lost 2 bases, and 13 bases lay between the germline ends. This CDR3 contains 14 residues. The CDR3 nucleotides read TGTGCCAGCAGAGAGGGAGGCCCGCAAGAGACCCAGTACTTC. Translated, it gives CASREGGPQETQYF.

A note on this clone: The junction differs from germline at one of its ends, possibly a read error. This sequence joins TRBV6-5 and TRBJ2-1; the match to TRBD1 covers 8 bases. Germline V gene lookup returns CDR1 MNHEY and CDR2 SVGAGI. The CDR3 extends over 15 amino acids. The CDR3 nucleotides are TGTGCCAGCATTTACACTCAGGGGGCGTACAATGAGCAGTTCTTC. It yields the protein CASIYTQGAYNEQFF.

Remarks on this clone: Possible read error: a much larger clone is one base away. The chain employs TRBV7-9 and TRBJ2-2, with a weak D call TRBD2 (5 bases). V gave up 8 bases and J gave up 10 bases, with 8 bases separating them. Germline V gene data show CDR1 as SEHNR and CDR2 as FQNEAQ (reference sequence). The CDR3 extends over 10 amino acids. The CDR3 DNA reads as TGTGCCAGCGCGGGCGTGGAGCTGTTTTTT. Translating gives CASAGVELFF.

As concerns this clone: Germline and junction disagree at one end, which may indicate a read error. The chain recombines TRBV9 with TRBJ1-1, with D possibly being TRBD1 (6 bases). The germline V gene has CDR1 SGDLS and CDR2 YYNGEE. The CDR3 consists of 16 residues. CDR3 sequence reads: CASSALRGGLNAEAFF. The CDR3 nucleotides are TGTGCCAGCAGCGCGCTCAGGGGAGGTCTGAACGCTGAAGCTTTCTTT. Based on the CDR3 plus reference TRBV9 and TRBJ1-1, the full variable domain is DSGVTQTPKHLITATGQRVTLRCSPRSGDLSVYWYQQSLDQGLQFLIQYYNGEERAKGNILERFSAQQFPDLHSELNLSSLELGDSALYFCASSALRGGLNAEAFFGQGTRLTVV.

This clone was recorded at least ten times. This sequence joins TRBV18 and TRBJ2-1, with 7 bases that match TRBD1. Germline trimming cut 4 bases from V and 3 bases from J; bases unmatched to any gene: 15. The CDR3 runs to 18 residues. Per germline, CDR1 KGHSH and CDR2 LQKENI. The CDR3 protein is CASSQPGTAQAVYNEQFF. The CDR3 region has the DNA TGTGCCAGCTCACAACCAGGGACAGCCCAAGCCGTCTACAATGAGCAGTTCTTC.

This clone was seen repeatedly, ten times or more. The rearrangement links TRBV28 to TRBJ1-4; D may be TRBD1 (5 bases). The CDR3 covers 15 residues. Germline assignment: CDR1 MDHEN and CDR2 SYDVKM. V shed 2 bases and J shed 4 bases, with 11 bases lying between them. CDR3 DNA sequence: TGTGCCAGCAGTTTAAGCCAGGGACTTAATGAAAAACTGTTTTTT. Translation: CASSLSQGLNEKLFF.

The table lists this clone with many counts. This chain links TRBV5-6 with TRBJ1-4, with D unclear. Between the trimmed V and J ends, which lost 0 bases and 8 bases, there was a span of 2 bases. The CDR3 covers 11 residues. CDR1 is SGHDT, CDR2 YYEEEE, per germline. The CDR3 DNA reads TGTGCCAGCAGCTTGGCGGAAAAACTGTTTTTT. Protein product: CASSLAEKLFF.

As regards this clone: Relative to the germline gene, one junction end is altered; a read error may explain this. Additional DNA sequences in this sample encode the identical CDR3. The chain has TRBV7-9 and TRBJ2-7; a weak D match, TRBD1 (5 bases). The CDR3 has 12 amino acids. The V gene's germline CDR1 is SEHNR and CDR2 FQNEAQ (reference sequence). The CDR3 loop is CASSAITGEQYF. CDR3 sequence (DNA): TGTGCCAGCAGCGCGATAACAGGTGAGCAGTATTTC.

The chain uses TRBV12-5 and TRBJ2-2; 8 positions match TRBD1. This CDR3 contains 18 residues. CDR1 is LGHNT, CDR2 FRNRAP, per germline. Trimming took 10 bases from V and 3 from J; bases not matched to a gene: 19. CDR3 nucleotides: TGTGCTACCAAACCTTGGACAGGGAGATTTGAGTACACCGGGGAGCTGTTTTTT. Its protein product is CATKPWTGRFEYTGELFF.

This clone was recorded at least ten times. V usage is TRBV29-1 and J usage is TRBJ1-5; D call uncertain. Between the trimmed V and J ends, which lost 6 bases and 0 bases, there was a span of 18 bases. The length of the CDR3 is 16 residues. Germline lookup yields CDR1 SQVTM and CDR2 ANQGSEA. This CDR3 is CSVTTGGGPSNQPQHF. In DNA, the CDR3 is TGCAGCGTAACCACCGGAGGTGGTCCTAGCAATCAGCCCCAGCATTTT.

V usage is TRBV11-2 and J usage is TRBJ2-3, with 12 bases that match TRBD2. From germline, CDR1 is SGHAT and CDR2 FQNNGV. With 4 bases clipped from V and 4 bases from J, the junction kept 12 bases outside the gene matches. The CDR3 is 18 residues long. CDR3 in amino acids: CASSSPWLAGGYSDTQYF. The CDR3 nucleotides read TGTGCCAGCAGCTCTCCGTGGCTAGCGGGGGGGTATTCAGATACGCAGTATTTT.

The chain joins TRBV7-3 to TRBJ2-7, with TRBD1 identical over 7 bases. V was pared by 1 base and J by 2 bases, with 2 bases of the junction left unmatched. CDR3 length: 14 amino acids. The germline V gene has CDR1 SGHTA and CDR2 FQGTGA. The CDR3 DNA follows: TGTGCCAGCAGCTTAATAGGGACAGCCTACGAGCAGTACGTC. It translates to CASSLIGTAYEQYV.

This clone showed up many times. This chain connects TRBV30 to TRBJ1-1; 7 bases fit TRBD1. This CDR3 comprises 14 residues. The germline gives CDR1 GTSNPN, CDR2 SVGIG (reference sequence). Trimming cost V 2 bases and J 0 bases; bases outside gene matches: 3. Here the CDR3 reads CAWSLTGLNTEAFF. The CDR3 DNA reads TGTGCCTGGAGTTTGACAGGGTTGAACACTGAAGCTTTCTTT.

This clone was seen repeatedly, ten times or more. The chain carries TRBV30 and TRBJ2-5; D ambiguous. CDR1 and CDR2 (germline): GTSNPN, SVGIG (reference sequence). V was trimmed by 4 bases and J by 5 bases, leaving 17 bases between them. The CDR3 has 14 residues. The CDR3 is CAWMYLGRSETQYF. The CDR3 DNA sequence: TGTGCCTGGATGTATCTCGGGCGTTCGGAGACCCAGTACTTC.

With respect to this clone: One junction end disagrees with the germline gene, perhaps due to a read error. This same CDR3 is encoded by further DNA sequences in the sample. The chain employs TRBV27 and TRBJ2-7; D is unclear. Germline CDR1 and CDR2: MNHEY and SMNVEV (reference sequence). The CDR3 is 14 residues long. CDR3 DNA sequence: TGTGCCAGTAGTTTTGACGGGCGTCCCTACGAGCAGTACTTC. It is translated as CASSFDGRPYEQYF.

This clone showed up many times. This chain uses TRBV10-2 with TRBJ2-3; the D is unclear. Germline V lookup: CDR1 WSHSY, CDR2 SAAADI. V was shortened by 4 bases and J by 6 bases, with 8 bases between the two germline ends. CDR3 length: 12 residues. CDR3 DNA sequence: TGCGCCAGCAGTGGAACCATGGATACGCAGTATTTT. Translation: CASSGTMDTQYF.

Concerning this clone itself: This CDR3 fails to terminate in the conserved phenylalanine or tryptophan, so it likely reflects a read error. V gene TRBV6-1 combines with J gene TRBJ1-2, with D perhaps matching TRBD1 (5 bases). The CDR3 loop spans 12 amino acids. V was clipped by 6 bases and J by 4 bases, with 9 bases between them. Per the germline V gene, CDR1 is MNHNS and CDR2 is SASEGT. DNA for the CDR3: TGTGCCAGCAGAAGACAGTGCTATGGCTACACCCTC. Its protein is CASRRQCYGYTL.

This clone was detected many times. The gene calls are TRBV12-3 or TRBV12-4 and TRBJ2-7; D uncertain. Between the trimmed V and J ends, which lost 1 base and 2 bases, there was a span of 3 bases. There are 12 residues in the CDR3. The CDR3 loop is CASSLDPYEQYF. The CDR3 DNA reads TGTGCCAGCAGTTTAGATCCCTACGAGCAGTACTTC.

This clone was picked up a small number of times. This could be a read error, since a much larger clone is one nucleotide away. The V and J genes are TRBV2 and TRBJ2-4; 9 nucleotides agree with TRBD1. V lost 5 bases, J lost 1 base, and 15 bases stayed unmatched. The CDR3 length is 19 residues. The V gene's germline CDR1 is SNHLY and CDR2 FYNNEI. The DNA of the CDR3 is TGTGCCAGCAGTCAAACAGGGGGCTCCGAGGTTGCGGCCAAAAACATTCAGTACTTC. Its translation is CASSQTGGSEVAAKNIQYF. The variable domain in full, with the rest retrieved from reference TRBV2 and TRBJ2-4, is EPEVTQTPSHQVTQMGQEVILRCVPISNHLYFYWYRQILGQKVEFLVSFYNNEISEKSEIFDDQFSVERPDGSNFTLKIRSTKLEDSAMYFCASSQTGGSEVAAKNIQYFGAGTRLSVL.

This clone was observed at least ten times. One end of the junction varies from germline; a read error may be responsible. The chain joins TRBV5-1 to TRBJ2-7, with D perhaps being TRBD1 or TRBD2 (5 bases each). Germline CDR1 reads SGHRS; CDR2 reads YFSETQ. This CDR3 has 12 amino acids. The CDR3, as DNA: TGCGCCAGCCAGGGAGACTCCCACGAGCAGTACTTC. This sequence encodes CASQGDSHEQYF.

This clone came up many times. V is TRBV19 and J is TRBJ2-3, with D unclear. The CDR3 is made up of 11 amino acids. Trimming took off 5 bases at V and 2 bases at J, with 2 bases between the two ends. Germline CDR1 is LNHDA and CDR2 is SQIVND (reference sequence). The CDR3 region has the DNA TGTGCCAGTAGTCTCACAGATACGCAGTATTTT. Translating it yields CASSLTDTQYF.

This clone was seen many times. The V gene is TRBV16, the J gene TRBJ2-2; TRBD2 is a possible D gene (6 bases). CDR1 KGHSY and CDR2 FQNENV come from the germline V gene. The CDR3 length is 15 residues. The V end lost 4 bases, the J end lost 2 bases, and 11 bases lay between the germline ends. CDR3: CASSRLGGNTGELFF. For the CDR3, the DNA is TGTGCCAGCAGCCGCCTCGGGGGAAACACCGGGGAGCTGTTTTTT. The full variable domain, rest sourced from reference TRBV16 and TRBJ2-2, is GEEVAQTPKHLVRGEGQKAKLYCAPIKGHSYVFWYQQVLKNEFKFLISFQNENVFDETGMPKERFSAKCLPNSPCSLEIQATKLEDSAVYFCASSRLGGNTGELFFGEGSRLTVL.

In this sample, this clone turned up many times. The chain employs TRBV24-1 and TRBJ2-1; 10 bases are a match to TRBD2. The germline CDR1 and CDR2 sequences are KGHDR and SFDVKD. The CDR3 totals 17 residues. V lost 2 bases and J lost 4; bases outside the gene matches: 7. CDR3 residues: CATSDSPGTSAYNEQFF. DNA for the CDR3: TGTGCCACCAGTGATTCCCCCGGGACTAGCGCGTACAATGAGCAGTTCTTC.